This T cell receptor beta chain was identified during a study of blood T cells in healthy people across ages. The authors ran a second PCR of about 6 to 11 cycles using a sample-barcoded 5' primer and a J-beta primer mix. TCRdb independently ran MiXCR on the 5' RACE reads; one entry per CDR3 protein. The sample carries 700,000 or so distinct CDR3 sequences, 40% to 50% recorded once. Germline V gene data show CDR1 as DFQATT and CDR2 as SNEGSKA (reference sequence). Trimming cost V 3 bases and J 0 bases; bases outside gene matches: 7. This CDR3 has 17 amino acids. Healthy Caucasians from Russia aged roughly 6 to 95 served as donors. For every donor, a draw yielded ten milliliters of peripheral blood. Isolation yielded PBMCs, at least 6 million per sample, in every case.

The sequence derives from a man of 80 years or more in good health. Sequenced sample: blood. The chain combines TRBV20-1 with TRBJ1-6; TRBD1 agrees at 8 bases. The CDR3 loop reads CSARWGQANSYNSPLHF. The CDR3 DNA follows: TGCAGTGCTAGGTGGGGACAGGCTAACTCCTATAATTCACCCCTCCACTTT.